Presented here are 24 T cell receptor beta chains from one specimen sequenced in a study of blood T cells in healthy people across ages. The use of a sample-barcoded 5' primer and a J-beta primer mix characterized a second PCR of roughly 6 to 12 cycles. TCRdb re-analysed the 5' RACE reads in MiXCR, keeping a single row per CDR3 protein. The sample consists of about 1.8 million distinct CDR3 sequences, roughly 52% of them appearing once. The specimen was blood. Every receptor here comes from a woman aged 35 to 49 in good health.

The rearrangement links TRBV6-2 or TRBV6-3 to TRBJ2-3; maybe TRBD2 (5 bases). V dropped 5 bases and J dropped 4 bases, with 19 bases sitting between them. Per the germline V gene, CDR1 is MNHEY and CDR2 is SVGEGT. The CDR3 is 16 residues long. The CDR3 spells CASSPPLWRVPDTQYF. In nucleotides, the CDR3 is TGTGCCAGCAGTCCTCCCCTCTGGCGGGTTCCAGATACGCAGTATTTT.

The chain links TRBV3-1 to TRBJ2-1, with D tentatively TRBD1 or TRBD2 (6 bases each). V gave up 2 bases and J gave up 3 bases, with 14 bases separating them. The CDR3 has 16 amino acids. Germline lookup yields CDR1 LGHDT and CDR2 YNNKEL (reference sequence). This CDR3 reads CASSQLMGGLYNEQFF. CDR3 nucleotides: TGTGCCAGCAGCCAATTAATGGGGGGCCTCTACAATGAGCAGTTCTTC.

This clonotype was seen once. The chain couples TRBV12-3 or TRBV12-4 to TRBJ2-5, with D possibly being TRBD1 (5 bases). The V end was cut by 8 bases, the J end by 11 bases, with 27 bases between. The CDR3 is 15 residues long. The CDR3 sequence: CASSTAKSSYNEQYF. DNA for the CDR3: TGTGCCAGCTCGACAGCCAAAAGCTCCTACAATGAGCAGTACTTC.

This clonotype was picked up one time. The gene calls are TRBV6-5 and TRBJ1-2, with a weak D call TRBD1 (5 bases). The CDR3 consists of 16 residues. Trimming shortened V by 7 bases and J by 0 bases, and 18 bases separated the two germline ends. Germline lookup yields CDR1 MNHEY and CDR2 SVGAGI. The CDR3 DNA follows: TGTGCCAGCAAGGGACTCGACCTACCGACTAACTATGGCTACACCTTC. Translated, it gives CASKGLDLPTNYGYTF.

This sequence joins TRBV7-2 and TRBJ2-1; no firm D call. CDR1 is SGHTA and CDR2 is FQGNSA in the germline V gene. Trimming took 5 bases from V and 4 from J, leaving 15 bases between them. The CDR3 covers 15 residues. CDR3 sequence reads: CASSKETYDYNEQFF. The CDR3 DNA reads as TGTGCCAGCAGCAAGGAGACATACGATTACAATGAGCAGTTCTTC.

The rearrangement joins TRBV5-1 to TRBJ2-7; 7 nucleotides align to TRBD1. The V gene's germline CDR1 is SGHRS and CDR2 YFSETQ. Trimming cost V 4 bases and J 10 bases; bases outside gene matches: 17. CDR3 length equals 15 residues. DNA of the CDR3: TGCGCCAGCAGCCCGAACACAGGGGCGATGAACAGTCAGTACTTC. This gives the protein CASSPNTGAMNSQYF.

This clonotype has at least ten counts. This chain links TRBV15 with TRBJ2-3; a weak D match, TRBD2 (6 bases). CDR1 and CDR2 (germline): LNHNV, YYDKDF (reference sequence). V lost 0 bases to trimming and J lost 5 bases, with 15 bases between them. The CDR3 length is 16 residues. CDR3 sequence reads: CATSRDLTSMGDTQYF. The CDR3 DNA sequence: TGTGCCACCAGCAGAGATTTGACTAGTATGGGAGATACGCAGTATTTT.

The rearrangement links TRBV9 to TRBJ1-6; D perhaps matches TRBD1 (6 bases). Germline CDR1 SGDLS, CDR2 YYNGEE. The CDR3 runs to 15 residues. Trimming stripped 1 base from V and 6 bases from J, with 11 bases between. CDR3 coding DNA: TGTGCCAGCAGCGTACAGGGGACTTTTAATTCACCCCTCCACTTT. Translated: CASSVQGTFNSPLHF.

In this sample, this clonotype turned up a few times. The J gene is TRBJ2-1, the V gene TRBV6-5; 7 nucleotides match TRBD1. V lost 2 bases and J lost 6; bases outside the gene matches: 4. The CDR3 has 14 amino acids. CDR1 and CDR2 from the germline V gene are MNHEY and SVGAGI. CDR3 nucleotides: TGTGCCAGCAGTTACGGTGCAGGGGGCAATGAGCAGTTCTTC. Protein sequence: CASSYGAGGNEQFF.

This chain's CDR3 is CASSDRPILAKNIQYF. CDR3 nucleotide sequence: TGTGCCAGCAGTGACAGGCCAATCCTAGCCAAAAACATTCAGTACTTC. The J gene is TRBJ2-4, the V gene TRBV2, with D unclear. This CDR3 comprises 16 residues. The germline V gene has CDR1 SNHLY and CDR2 FYNNEI. Trimming stripped 3 bases from V and 0 bases from J, with 12 bases between.

The gene calls are TRBV5-1 and TRBJ2-4; the match to TRBD1 covers 9 bases. The tail of the sequence fits TRBJ2-7 better, so the J call may be wrong. Per the germline V gene, CDR1 is SGHRS and CDR2 is YFSETQ. The CDR3 contains 17 residues. The CDR3 region is CASSLSSGTGNTYEQYF. The DNA for the CDR3 is TGCGCCAGCAGCTTGAGTTCCGGGACAGGGAACACCTACGAGCAGTACTTC.

The chain links TRBV5-1 to TRBJ1-5; D might be TRBD1 (6 bases). CDR3 length equals 13 residues. V lost 2 bases to trimming and J lost 5 bases, with 8 bases between them. CDR1 is SGHRS and CDR2 is YFSETQ in the germline V gene. The CDR3 spells CASSFSGDQPQHF. CDR3 DNA sequence: TGCGCCAGCAGCTTCTCAGGGGATCAGCCCCAGCATTTT.

This clonotype was observed a few times. At one of its ends the junction is not consistent with the germline gene, which may arise from a read error. This chain links TRBV7-3 with TRBJ2-3, with 9 bases matching TRBD2. The CDR3 covers 15 residues. CDR1 and CDR2 (germline): SGHTA, FQGTGA. The CDR3, as DNA: TGTGCCAGCAGCTTAGCCGGGACTAGCATAGATACGCAGTATTTT. Translated: CASSLAGTSIDTQYF.

This clonotype was seen a handful of times. This chain joins TRBV4-3 and TRBJ2-1, with 12 nucleotides matching TRBD2. Trimming at V came to 3 bases and at J to 9 bases, leaving 6 bases not matched to a gene. Germline V gene sequence: CDR1 LGHNA, CDR2 YSLEER. This CDR3 has 15 amino acids. This chain's CDR3 is CASSQLAGGLFEQFF. CDR3 in DNA: TGCGCCAGCAGCCAGCTAGCGGGGGGGCTCTTTGAGCAGTTCTTC.

The sample holds one count of this clonotype. The chain recombines TRBV7-9 with TRBJ2-4, with D hard to call. Judging by the DNA end, TRBJ2-5 fits better; the J call may be wrong. This CDR3 is 14 amino acids long. Looked up from germline, CDR1 is SEHNR and CDR2 is FQNEAQ (reference sequence). CDR3 bases: TGTGCCAGCAGCTCCTTCAAGCGCCAAGAGACCCAGTACTTC. The encoded protein is CASSSFKRQETQYF.

The chain uses TRBV4-2 and TRBJ1-1; 9 nucleotides agree with TRBD1. CDR1 and CDR2 (germline): LGHNA, YNFKEQ. The CDR3 totals 15 residues. V shed 1 base and J 4 bases; nucleotides not matched to a gene: 4. The CDR3 here is CASSQAGTGSTEAFF. CDR3 nucleotides: TGTGCCAGCAGCCAAGCAGGGACAGGGAGCACTGAAGCTTTCTTT.

This clonotype was observed a handful of times. J is TRBJ2-7 and V is TRBV5-6, with 7 positions matching TRBD1. The germline gives CDR1 SGHDT, CDR2 YYEEEE. CDR3 size: 14 residues. The J segment lost 5 bases and the V segment lost 1 base, leaving 6 bases of the junction unmatched. The CDR3 sequence is CASSLRQGWNEQYF. In DNA, the CDR3 is TGTGCCAGCAGCTTGCGACAGGGCTGGAACGAGCAGTACTTC.

This chain joins TRBV2 and TRBJ1-5; no definite D call. Per the germline V gene, CDR1 is SNHLY and CDR2 is FYNNEI. This CDR3 has 13 residues. Trimming took off 3 bases at V and 9 bases at J, with 12 bases between the two ends. This chain's CDR3 is CASSERENRPQHF. The CDR3 bases are TGTGCCAGCAGTGAGAGGGAGAACCGGCCCCAGCATTTT.

A note on this clonotype: The junction does not match germline at one end; this may be a read error. V usage is TRBV5-1 and J usage is TRBJ2-1; 7 bases are shared with TRBD2. The CDR3 covers 12 residues. Per germline, CDR1 SGHRS and CDR2 YFSETQ. CDR3 in amino acids: CAGSVSGAEQFF. CDR3 sequence (DNA): TGCGCCGGCAGCGTCAGCGGGGCTGAGCAGTTCTTC. Complete variable domain (other parts from reference TRBV5-1 and TRBJ2-1): KAGVTQTPRYLIKTRGQQVTLSCSPISGHRSVSWYQQTPGQGLQFLFEYFSETQRNKGNFPGRFSGRQFSNSRSEMNVSTLELGDSALYLCAGSVSGAEQFFGPGTRLTVL.

The chain links TRBV24-1 to TRBJ1-2; D is ambiguous. Germline V gene lookup returns CDR1 KGHDR and CDR2 SFDVKD. V gave up 4 bases and J gave up 7 bases, with 21 bases separating them. The CDR3 is made up of 16 amino acids. This CDR3 reads CATSDHKPGGIGGYTF. CDR3 nucleotides: TGTGCCACCAGTGACCATAAACCGGGAGGGATCGGTGGCTACACCTTC.

Notes on this clonotype: A clone one base away is much larger, so this may be a read error. V usage is TRBV28 and J usage is TRBJ2-7; TRBD1 might be the D (5 bases). Trimming removed 5 bases at V and 10 bases at J, with 24 bases between. CDR1 and CDR2 from the germline V gene are MDHEN and SYDVKM. This CDR3 contains 15 residues. In nucleotides, the CDR3 is TGTGCCAGCAGTCTCACCGGACAAATACAAGAGGCCCAGTACTTC. Protein product: CASSLTGQIQEAQYF. The variable domain in full, completed from reference TRBV28 and TRBJ2-7, reads DVKVTQSSRYLVKRTGEKVFLECVQDMDHENMFWYRQDPGLGLRLIYFSYDVKMKEKGDIPEGYSVSREKKERFSLILESASTNQTSMYLCASSLTGQIQEAQYFGPGTRLTVT.

The rearrangement joins TRBV5-6 to TRBJ2-7; D not certain. Germline CDR1 reads SGHDT; CDR2 reads YYEEEE. CDR3 size: 14 residues. Trimming pared 3 bases from V and 3 bases from J, leaving 13 bases between. This CDR3 reads CASSSSSRIYEQYF. The CDR3 DNA reads as TGTGCCAGCAGCTCCTCCAGCCGGATCTACGAGCAGTACTTC.

The gene calls are TRBV6-2 or TRBV6-3 and TRBJ2-7; no clear D. The CDR3 sequence is 16 residues long. Germline V gene sequence: CDR1 MNHEY, CDR2 SVGEGT. With 5 bases removed from V and 3 bases from J, the gap between germline ends came to 20 bases. The CDR3 here is CASSDPFTGSGYEQYF. As DNA, the CDR3 is TGTGCCAGCAGTGATCCCTTTACCGGGTCAGGCTACGAGCAGTACTTC.

The J gene is TRBJ1-2, the V gene TRBV10-3; 7 bases are a match to TRBD1. The V segment lost 3 bases and the J segment 1 base; nucleotides outside the gene matches: 5. Per germline, CDR1 ENHRY and CDR2 SYGVKD. The CDR3 is made up of 15 amino acids. The CDR3 bases are TGTGCCATCAGTGACAGGGGGGTCATTAACTATGGCTACACCTTC. The encoded protein is CAISDRGVINYGYTF.